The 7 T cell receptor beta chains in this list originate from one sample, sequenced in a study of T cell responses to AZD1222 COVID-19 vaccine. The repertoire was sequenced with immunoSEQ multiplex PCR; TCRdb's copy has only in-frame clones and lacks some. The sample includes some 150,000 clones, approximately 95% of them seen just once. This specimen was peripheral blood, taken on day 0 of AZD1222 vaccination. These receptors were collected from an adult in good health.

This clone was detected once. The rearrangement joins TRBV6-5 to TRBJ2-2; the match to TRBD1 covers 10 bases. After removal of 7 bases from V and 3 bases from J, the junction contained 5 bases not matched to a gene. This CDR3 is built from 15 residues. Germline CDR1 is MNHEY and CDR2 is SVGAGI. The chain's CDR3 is CASKTGTGDTGELFF. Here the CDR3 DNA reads TGTGCCAGCAAAACCGGGACAGGGGACACCGGGGAGCTGTTTTTT.

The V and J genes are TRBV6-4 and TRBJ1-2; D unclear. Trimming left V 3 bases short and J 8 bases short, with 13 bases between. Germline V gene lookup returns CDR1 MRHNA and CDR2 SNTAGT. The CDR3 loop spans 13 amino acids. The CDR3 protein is CASSESGVGGYTF. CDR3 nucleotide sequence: TGTGCCAGCAGTGAGTCGGGTGTGGGCGGCTACACCTTC.

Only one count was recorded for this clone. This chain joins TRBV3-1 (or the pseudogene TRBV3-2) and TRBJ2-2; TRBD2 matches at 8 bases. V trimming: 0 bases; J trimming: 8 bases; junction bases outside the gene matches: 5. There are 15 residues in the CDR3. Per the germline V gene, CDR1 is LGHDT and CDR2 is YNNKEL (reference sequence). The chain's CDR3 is CASSQDSSGAGELFF. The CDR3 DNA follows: TGTGCCAGCAGCCAAGATAGTAGCGGGGCTGGGGAGCTGTTTTTT.

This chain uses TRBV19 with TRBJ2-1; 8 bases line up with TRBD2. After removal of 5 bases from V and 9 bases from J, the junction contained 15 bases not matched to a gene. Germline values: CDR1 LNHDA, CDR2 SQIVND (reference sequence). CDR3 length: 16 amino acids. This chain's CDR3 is CASSHPVLTSGGEQFF. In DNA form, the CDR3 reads TGTGCCAGTAGTCACCCGGTCCTCACTAGCGGTGGTGAGCAGTTCTTC.

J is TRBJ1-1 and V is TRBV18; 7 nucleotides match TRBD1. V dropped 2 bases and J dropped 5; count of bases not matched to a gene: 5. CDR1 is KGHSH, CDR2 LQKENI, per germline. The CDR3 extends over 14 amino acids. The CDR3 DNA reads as TGTGCCAGCTCACCAAGCAGGGGGTGGACTGAAGCTTTCTTT. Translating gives CASSPSRGWTEAFF.

The DNA of the CDR3 is TGTGCCAGCTCACCTCCTTACAGGGGCCGCAATCAGCCCCAGCATTTT. It codes for CASSPPYRGRNQPQHF. The chain carries TRBV18 and TRBJ1-5; 7 bases align to TRBD1. V gave up 3 bases and J gave up 2 bases; unmatched junction bases: 7. CDR1 and CDR2 from the germline V gene are KGHSH and LQKENI. The CDR3 runs to 16 residues.

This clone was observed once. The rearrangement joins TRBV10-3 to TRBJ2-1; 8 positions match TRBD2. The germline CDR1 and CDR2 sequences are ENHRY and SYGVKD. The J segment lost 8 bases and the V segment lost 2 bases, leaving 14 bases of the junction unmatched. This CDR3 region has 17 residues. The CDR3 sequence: CAISEMRGAGDFHEQFF. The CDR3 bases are TGTGCCATCAGTGAGATGCGCGGAGCGGGAGATTTCCATGAGCAGTTCTTC.